The 23 T cell receptor beta chains in this list originate from one sample, sequenced in a study of blood T cell repertoires in COVID-19. Generated by immunoSEQ multiplex PCR, the TCRdb table keeps only in-frame clones and is missing some. The sample has 190,000 or so clones, 85% to 90% seen once. What was sequenced was peripheral blood. The receptors shown here come from a woman between 18 and 29 years old who had recovered from COVID-19.

The chain has TRBV11-2 and TRBJ2-1, with unresolved D. Germline CDR1 SGHAT, CDR2 FQNNGV. This CDR3 region has 13 residues. V was shortened by 2 bases and J by 9 bases, with 11 bases between the two germline ends. CDR3 sequence: CASSLNTPVEQFF. The CDR3 bases are TGTGCCAGCAGCTTAAATACTCCGGTTGAGCAGTTCTTC.

The V call is TRBV9, the J call TRBJ2-5; TRBD2 agrees at 9 bases. V shed 0 bases, J shed 4 bases, and the junction held 10 bases outside the gene matches. Looked up from germline, CDR1 is SGDLS and CDR2 is YYNGEE. CDR3 length equals 17 residues. The CDR3 spells CASSVVWGAGGAETQYF. CDR3 in DNA: TGTGCCAGCAGCGTAGTGTGGGGTGCGGGGGGGGCAGAGACCCAGTACTTC.

The rearrangement uses TRBV24-1 and TRBJ1-1; no clear D. The CDR3 covers 13 residues. Germline lookup yields CDR1 KGHDR and CDR2 SFDVKD. Trimming shortened V by 0 bases and J by 8 bases, and 9 bases separated the two germline ends. CDR3 protein: CATSDLRGAEAFF. The CDR3 nucleotides read TGTGCCACCAGTGATTTGAGAGGAGCCGAAGCTTTCTTT.

This chain joins TRBV9 and TRBJ1-3, with D possibly being TRBD1 (6 bases). This CDR3 has 14 amino acids. Between the trimmed V and J ends, which lost 0 bases and 5 bases, there was a span of 9 bases. Germline CDR1 and CDR2: SGDLS and YYNGEE. The CDR3 sequence is CASSVGQGRNTIYF. CDR3 DNA: TGTGCCAGCAGCGTAGGGCAGGGGCGAAACACCATATATTTT.

The chain's CDR3 is CASSSRTDAEAFF. CDR3 sequence (DNA): TGTGCCAGCAGCTCCAGGACAGATGCTGAAGCTTTCTTT. The chain recombines TRBV2 with TRBJ1-1; a possible D gene is TRBD1 (6 bases). The germline CDR1 and CDR2 sequences are SNHLY and FYNNEI. Trimming shortened V by 6 bases and J by 6 bases, and 14 bases separated the two germline ends. The CDR3 totals 13 residues.

This chain connects TRBV24-1 to TRBJ2-3; 14 positions agree with TRBD2. J was trimmed by 5 bases and V by 4 bases; bases with no gene match: 7. The CDR3 has 17 amino acids. Germline CDR1 KGHDR, CDR2 SFDVKD. The DNA for the CDR3 is TGTGCCACCAGTGACCCGGGACTAGCGGGGGTATTAGATACGCAGTATTTT. Its translation is CATSDPGLAGVLDTQYF.

This sequence joins TRBV11-2 and TRBJ2-5; 10 bases agree with TRBD2. This CDR3 comprises 15 residues. Trimming cost V 5 bases and J 1 base; bases outside gene matches: 4. CDR1 and CDR2 from the germline V gene are SGHAT and FQNNGV. In DNA form, the CDR3 reads TGTGCCAGCAGCCGGACTAGCGGACTCCAAGAGACCCAGTACTTC. Its translation is CASSRTSGLQETQYF.

The chain couples TRBV4-1 to TRBJ2-2; 10 bases agree with TRBD1. The CDR3 loop spans 16 amino acids. V lost 0 bases and J lost 6; bases outside the gene matches: 4. Germline V CDR1 and CDR2: MGHRA, YSYEKL. The CDR3 region is CASSQDSGTGAGELFF. DNA of the CDR3: TGCGCCAGCAGCCAAGATAGCGGGACAGGGGCCGGGGAGCTGTTTTTT.

This clone was observed once. The rearrangement links TRBV7-8 to TRBJ2-1; 9 nucleotides line up with TRBD2. CDR1 SGHVS and CDR2 FQNEAQ come from the germline V gene. With 4 bases clipped from V and 8 bases from J, the junction kept 9 bases outside the gene matches. CDR3 size: 15 residues. In DNA form, the CDR3 reads TGTGCCAGCAGCTATTTAGCGGGAGACGGGGATGAGCAGTTCTTC. Protein: CASSYLAGDGDEQFF.

The rearrangement uses TRBV5-6 and TRBJ1-2; 10 nucleotides align to TRBD1. Per germline, CDR1 SGHDT and CDR2 YYEEEE. This CDR3 comprises 14 residues. V was pared by 0 bases and J by 4 bases, with 0 bases of the junction left unmatched. CDR3 protein: CASSLGTGGYGYTF. The CDR3 DNA reads as TGTGCCAGCAGCTTGGGGACAGGGGGCTATGGCTACACCTTC.

The chain uses TRBV5-1 and TRBJ2-5; 7 positions match TRBD1. The CDR3 spans 14 residues. In germline, CDR1 is SGHRS, CDR2 YFSETQ. Trimming cost V 1 base and J 6 bases; bases outside gene matches: 6. CDR3 nucleotides: TGCGCCAGCAGCTTGACACAGGGGCATCAGACCCAGTACTTC. It is translated as CASSLTQGHQTQYF.

This chain joins TRBV13 and TRBJ2-3; 8 positions match TRBD2. Germline loops: CDR1 PRHDT, CDR2 FYEKMQ (reference sequence). The CDR3 is 15 amino acids. V shed 5 bases, J shed 5 bases, and the junction held 9 bases outside the gene matches. The CDR3 DNA reads as TGTGCCAGCAGCCCGGGACTAGTTAAAGGAGATACGCAGTATTTT. Its protein product is CASSPGLVKGDTQYF.

This clone was seen once. The DNA of the CDR3 is TGTGCCAGCAGCCCGAGACAGGGACCAAACACTGAAGCTTTCTTT. This sequence encodes CASSPRQGPNTEAFF. This chain connects TRBV3-1 (or the pseudogene TRBV3-2) to TRBJ1-1; 7 nucleotides line up with TRBD1. The germline V gene encodes CDR1 LGHDT and CDR2 YNNKEL (reference sequence). J gave up 2 bases and V 4 bases, and 7 bases lay outside the gene matches. The CDR3 runs 15 residues.

The chain carries TRBV4-1 and TRBJ2-2; the match to TRBD1 covers 7 bases. With 3 bases clipped from V and 13 bases from J, the junction kept 5 bases outside the gene matches. The germline V gene encodes CDR1 MGHRA and CDR2 YSYEKL. The CDR3 sequence is 12 residues long. CDR3 coding DNA: TGCGCCAGCAGCCACTGGACAGGAGGGCTGTTTTTT. Its translation is CASSHWTGGLFF.

The V gene is TRBV7-9, the J gene TRBJ1-2, with 9 positions matching TRBD1. V shed 5 bases and J 5 bases; nucleotides not matched to a gene: 6. Germline V CDR1 and CDR2: SEHNR, FQNEAQ (reference sequence). The CDR3 sequence is 14 residues long. The CDR3 DNA reads TGTGCCAGCAGCCAAGCCGGGACAGGGTATGGCTACACCTTC. It yields the protein CASSQAGTGYGYTF. Supplemented by reference TRBV7-9 and TRBJ1-2, the full variable domain reads DTGVSQNPRHKITKRGQNVTFRCDPISEHNRLYWYRQTLGQGPEFLTYFQNEAQLEKSRLLSDRFSAERPKGSFSTLEIQRTEQGDSAMYLCASSQAGTGYGYTFGSGTRLTVV.

In its sample, this clone was seen a few times. The chain uses TRBV29-1 and TRBJ1-2, with 8 bases aligning to TRBD1. J lost 6 bases, V lost 4 bases, and 10 bases had no gene match. The CDR3 contains 14 residues. Germline CDR1 and CDR2: SQVTM and ANQGSEA. Written as DNA, the CDR3 is TGCAGCGTTGTAGGCGCGGACAGGGACCATGGCTACACCTTC. This translates into CSVVGADRDHGYTF.

The chain joins TRBV7-9 to TRBJ2-7; D ambiguous. The CDR3 runs 14 residues. CDR1 and CDR2 from the germline V gene are SEHNR and FQNEAQ (reference sequence). The V gene lost 3 bases and the J gene lost 3 bases, with 12 bases spanning the gap. CDR3 in DNA: TGTGCCAGCAGCTTGAACCAGACATACTACGAGCAGTACGTC. Translating it yields CASSLNQTYYEQYV.

The CDR3 loop reads CSASASTDTQYF. The CDR3 nucleotides are TGCAGTGCTAGTGCTAGCACAGATACGCAGTATTTT. The chain couples TRBV20-1 to TRBJ2-3, with D hard to call. CDR1 and CDR2 from the germline V gene are DFQATT and SNEGSKA (reference sequence). With 3 bases removed from V and 0 bases from J, the gap between germline ends came to 4 bases. The CDR3 contains 12 residues.

The chain joins TRBV11-2 to TRBJ2-3; 8 bases are a match to TRBD2. The CDR3 consists of 15 residues. Per the germline V gene, CDR1 is SGHAT and CDR2 is FQNNGV. The V gene end was trimmed by 5 bases and the J gene end by 2 bases; junction bases not matched to a gene: 6. In DNA form, the CDR3 reads TGTGCCAGCAGCACCAGAGCGGGAGACACAGATACGCAGTATTTT. Encoded protein: CASSTRAGDTDTQYF.

V is TRBV27 and J is TRBJ1-2; the D gene is possibly TRBD1 (5 bases). V lost 0 bases, J lost 8 bases, and 13 bases lay in between. The CDR3 covers 14 residues. The V gene's germline CDR1 is MNHEY and CDR2 SMNVEV (reference sequence). This CDR3 is CASSLSEREGGYTF. The CDR3 bases are TGTGCCAGCAGTTTATCTGAGCGGGAGGGGGGCTACACCTTC.

The V and J genes are TRBV5-1 and TRBJ2-4; D unresolved. Germline V gives CDR1 SGHRS, CDR2 YFSETQ. V shed 7 bases and J shed 1 base, with 9 bases lying between them. CDR3 size: 13 residues. The CDR3 sequence is CASRSVAKNIQYF. In nucleotides, the CDR3 is TGCGCCAGCCGATCGGTTGCCAAAAACATTCAGTACTTC. Based on the CDR3 plus reference TRBV5-1 and TRBJ2-4, the full variable domain is KAGVTQTPRYLIKTRGQQVTLSCSPISGHRSVSWYQQTPGQGLQFLFEYFSETQRNKGNFPGRFSGRQFSNSRSEMNVSTLELGDSALYLCASRSVAKNIQYFGAGTRLSVL.

V is TRBV19 and J is TRBJ2-1; D is possibly TRBD2 (6 bases). The CDR3 runs 14 residues. Per the germline V gene, CDR1 is LNHDA and CDR2 is SQIVND (reference sequence). The V end was cut by 5 bases, the J end by 7 bases, with 15 bases between. CDR3 amino acids: CASSVRLVQNEQFF. The CDR3 region has the DNA TGTGCCAGTAGTGTCCGACTAGTGCAAAATGAGCAGTTCTTC.

The J gene is TRBJ2-5, the V gene TRBV7-2, with 7 bases lining up with TRBD1. Germline V gene data show CDR1 as SGHTA and CDR2 as FQGNSA. This CDR3 has 16 residues. Trimming removed 1 base from V and 7 bases from J; junction bases left unmatched: 12. This chain's CDR3 is CASSLGDITPGGTQYF. The CDR3 region has the DNA TGTGCCAGCAGCTTAGGGGACATCACCCCAGGGGGGACCCAGTACTTC.